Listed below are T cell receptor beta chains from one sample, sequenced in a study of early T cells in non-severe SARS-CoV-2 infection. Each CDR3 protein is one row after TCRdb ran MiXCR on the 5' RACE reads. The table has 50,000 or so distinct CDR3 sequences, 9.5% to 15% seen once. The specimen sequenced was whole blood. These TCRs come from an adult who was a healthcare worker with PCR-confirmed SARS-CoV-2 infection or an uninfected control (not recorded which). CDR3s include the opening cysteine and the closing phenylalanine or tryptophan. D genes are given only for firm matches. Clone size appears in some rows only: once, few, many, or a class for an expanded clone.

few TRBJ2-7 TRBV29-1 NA TGCAGCACCTCGGACAGCTCGAGCGAGCAGTACTTC CSTSDSSSEQYF
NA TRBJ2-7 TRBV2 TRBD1 TGTGCCAGCAGTGAACTGGGACAGACATACGAGCAGTACTTC CASSELGQTYEQYF
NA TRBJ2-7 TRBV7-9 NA TGTGCCAGCAGCTCAGGCGGGACAACAAAAGAGCAGTACTTC CASSSGGTTKEQYF
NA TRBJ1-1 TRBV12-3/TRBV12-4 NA TGTGCCAGCAGGATACAGGGGAACACTGAAGCTTTCTTT CASRIQGNTEAFF
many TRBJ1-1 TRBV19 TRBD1 TGTGCCAGTAGTCCCAGTGGACAGGGGTACACTGAAGCTTTCTTT CASSPSGQGYTEAFF
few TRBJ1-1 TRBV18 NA TGTGCCAGCTCACCACGGTCCGCTGCCCAGAACACTGAAGCTTTCTTT CASSPRSAAQNTEAFF
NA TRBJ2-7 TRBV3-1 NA TGTGCCAGCAGCCAACTACCAGGGTACGAGCAGTACTTC CASSQLPGYEQYF
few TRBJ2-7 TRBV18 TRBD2 TGTGCCAGCTCACGGGGGGGTCCCGGGGGCTACGAGCAGTACTTC CASSRGGPGGYEQYF
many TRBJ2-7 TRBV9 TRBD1 TGTGCCAGCAGCGTAGGGGACAGGGCTTTCTACGAGCAGTACTTC CASSVGDRAFYEQYF
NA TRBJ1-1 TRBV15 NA TGTGCCACCAGCAGAGAGGGAGGGAACACTGAAGCTTTCTTT CATSREGGNTEAFF
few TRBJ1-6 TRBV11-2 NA TGTGCCAGCAGCCGACAATCTCTTAATTCACCCCTCCACTTT CASSRQSLNSPLHF
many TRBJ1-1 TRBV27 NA TGTGCCAGCAGTCCCTTCAGGGGACTAAACACTGAAGCTTTCTTT CASSPFRGLNTEAFF
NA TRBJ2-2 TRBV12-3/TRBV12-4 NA TGTGCCAGCAGTTCCCGGGTCGGGGCCGGGGAGCTGTTTTTT CASSSRVGAGELFF
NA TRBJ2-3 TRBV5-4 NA TGTGCCCAGACAGGCGAGAACACAGATACGCAGTATTTT CAQTGENTDTQYF
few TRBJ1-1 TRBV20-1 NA TGCAGTGCTAGAGACAGGGATTACACTGAAGCTTTCTTT CSARDRDYTEAFF
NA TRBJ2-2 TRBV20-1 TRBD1 TGCAGTGCTAGGTCACAGGGGATTGGCGGGGAGCTGTTTTTT CSARSQGIGGELFF
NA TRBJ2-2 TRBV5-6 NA TGTGCCAGCAGCTTGCCCGGAGCTACCGGGGAGCTGTTTTTT CASSLPGATGELFF
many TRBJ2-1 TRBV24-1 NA TGTGCCACCAGTGACCCGACTAGGAGAAATGAGCAGTTCTTC CATSDPTRRNEQFF
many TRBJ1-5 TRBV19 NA TGTGCCAGCGAAAGGACACAGGGCAATCAGCCCCAGCATTTT CASERTQGNQPQHF
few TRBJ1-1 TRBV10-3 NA TGTGCCATCAGTGAGGGGGGATCGGACACTGAAGCTTTCTTT CAISEGGSDTEAFF
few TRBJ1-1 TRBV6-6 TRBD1 TGTGCCAGCAGCTTCCTGGGGACAGACACTGAAGCTTTCTTT CASSFLGTDTEAFF
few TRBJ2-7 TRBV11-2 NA TGTGCCAGCAGCTTAGCAGGGATCTACGAGCAGTACTTC CASSLAGIYEQYF
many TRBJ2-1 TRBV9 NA TGTGCCAGCAGCGTAGTGCGGGTGGGGAGTGGTGAGCAGTTCTTC CASSVVRVGSGEQFF
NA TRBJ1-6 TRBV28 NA TGTGCCAGCAGTTTATGGGAGGCTGAGGGGAATTCACCCCTCCACTTT CASSLWEAEGNSPLHF
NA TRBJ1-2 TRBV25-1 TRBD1 TGTGCCAGCAGTGCTAACCCGGGACAGGGACCCTATGGCTACACCTTC CASSANPGQGPYGYTF
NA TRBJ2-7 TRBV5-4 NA TGTGCCAGCAGAAAACTCGACGACGGGGAGCAGTACTTC CASRKLDDGEQYF
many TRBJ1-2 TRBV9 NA TGTGCCAGCAGCGTAGAGGGACATGGCTACACCTTC CASSVEGHGYTF
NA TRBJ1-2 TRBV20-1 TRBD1 TGCAGTGCTATACAGGGGAACTATGGCTACACCTTC CSAIQGNYGYTF
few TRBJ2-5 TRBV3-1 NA TGTGCCAGCAGCCAGCTCCAAGAGACCCAGTACTTC CASSQLQETQYF
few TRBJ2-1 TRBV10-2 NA TGCGCCAGCAGTGAACGACACTCCTACAATGAGCAGTTCTTC CASSERHSYNEQFF
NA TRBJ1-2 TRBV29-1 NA TGCAGCGTTACGCAACCTGGCTACACCTTC CSVTQPGYTF
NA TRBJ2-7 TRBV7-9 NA TGTGCCAGCAGCAGGGACGGGGGAGCGGGCGAGCAGTACTTC CASSRDGGAGEQYF
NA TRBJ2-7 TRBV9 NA TGTGCCAGCAGCGTACGGGGGTTAGGCGAGCAGTACTTC CASSVRGLGEQYF
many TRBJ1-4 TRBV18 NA TGTGCCAGCTCACTCACAGGGATCGGAACTAATGAAAAACTGTTTTTT CASSLTGIGTNEKLFF
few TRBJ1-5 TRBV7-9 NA TGTGCCAGCACAAGGGGCTCAGGTCAGCCCCAGCATTTT CASTRGSGQPQHF
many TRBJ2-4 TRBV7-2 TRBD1 TGTGCCAGCAGCTCTCCCCCCCCCCGGACAGGGGGATACATTCAGTACTTC CASSSPPPRTGGYIQYF
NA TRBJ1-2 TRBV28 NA TGTGCCAGCAGACTTACCGGGGGGCTCTATGGCTACACCTTC CASRLTGGLYGYTF
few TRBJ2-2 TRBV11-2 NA TGTGCCAGCAGCCTGTCCGCCGGGGAGCTGTTTTTT CASSLSAGELFF
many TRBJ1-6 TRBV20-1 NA TGCAGTGCTAGAGATGATCAGTGGAATAATTCACCCCTCCACTTT CSARDDQWNNSPLHF
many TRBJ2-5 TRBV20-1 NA TGCACCCTGGTAGATGGGTTCCAAGAGACCCAGTACTTC CTLVDGFQETQYF
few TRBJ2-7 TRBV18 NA TGTGCCAGCTCACCACTTGGGGACGGTGGGTCCTACGAGCAGTACTTC CASSPLGDGGSYEQYF
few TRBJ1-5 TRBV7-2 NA TGTGCCAGCACATATTCGATGGGTCAGCCCCAGCATTTT CASTYSMGQPQHF
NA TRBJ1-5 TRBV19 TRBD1 TGTGCCAGTAGTATACAGGGGGGCAATCAGCCCCAGCATTTT CASSIQGGNQPQHF
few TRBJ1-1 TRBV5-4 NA TGTGCCAGCAGCTTGGAGGAGAACACTGAAGCTTTCTTT CASSLEENTEAFF
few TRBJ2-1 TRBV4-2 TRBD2 TGTGCCAGCAGCCAAGATCTTAGCGGGAGGCCCAGGGGTGGGAATGAGCAGTTCTTC CASSQDLSGRPRGGNEQFF
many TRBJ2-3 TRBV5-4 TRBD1 TGTGCCAGCAGCTTGGTGGGACAGGGCACAGATACGCAGTATTTT CASSLVGQGTDTQYF
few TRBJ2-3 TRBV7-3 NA TGTGCCAGCAGCATCGGGACGGCCCCCACAGATACGCAGTATTTT CASSIGTAPTDTQYF
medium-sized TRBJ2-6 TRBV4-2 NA TGTGCCAGCAGCCAAGATACCGCGGCGAGCTCTGGGGCCAACGTCCTGACTTTC CASSQDTAASSGANVLTF
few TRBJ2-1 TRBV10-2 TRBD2 TGCGCCAGCATCGGGACTAGCGGGGGGTCCTACAATGAGCAGTTCTTC CASIGTSGGSYNEQFF
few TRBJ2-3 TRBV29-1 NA TGCAGCGTTGATATTGCTAGCTTCGATACGCAGTATTTT CSVDIASFDTQYF
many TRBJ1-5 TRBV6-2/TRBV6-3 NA TGTGCCAGCAGTTACTCTGAACATCAGCCCCAGCATTTT CASSYSEHQPQHF
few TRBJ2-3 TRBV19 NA TGTGCCAGTACCAATCCGGCGGAACGCACAGATACGCAGTATTTT CASTNPAERTDTQYF
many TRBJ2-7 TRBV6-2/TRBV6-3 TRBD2 TGTGCCAGCAGGTATCCCGGGACTACACTCTACGAGCAGTACTTC CASRYPGTTLYEQYF
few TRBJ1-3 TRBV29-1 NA TGCAGCGTTGAATTGGGCAGGCGCATTTCTGGAAACACCATATATTTT CSVELGRRISGNTIYF
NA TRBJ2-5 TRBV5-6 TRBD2 TGTGCCAGCAGCTTGGAGACTAGCGGGAAGACCCAGTACTTC CASSLETSGKTQYF
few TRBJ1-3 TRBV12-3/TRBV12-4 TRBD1 TGTGCCAGCAGCCATACAGGGGACGGAAACACCATATATTTT CASSHTGDGNTIYF
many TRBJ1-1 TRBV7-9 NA TGTGCCAGCAGCTTTCGGACGGAAGGGACTGAAGCTTTCTTT CASSFRTEGTEAFF